A selection of T cell receptor beta chains follows, all from one sample in a study of vaccination effects on CD4 cells after COVID-19. Clones were read by immunoSEQ multiplex PCR, and TCRdb kept only the in-frame ones, dropping some. The table records around 41,000 clones, 82% of them present only once. Their antigens are not known. The specimen comprised CD4+ T cells from PBMCs cultured without peptide, sampled before COVID-19 vaccination. These receptors all stem from a human donor who received a COVID-19 vaccine. Each CDR3 is given with its conserved first and last residue. Fields, in order: D gene, V gene, J gene, clone size, CDR3 DNA, CDR3 protein. The D gene is left open where the match is weak. Clone size appears in some rows only: once, few, many, or a class for an expanded clone.

NA	TRBV10-1	TRBJ1-3	NA	TGCGCCAGCAGCCCTGGAAACACCATATATTTT	CASSPGNTIYF
NA	TRBV9	TRBJ1-5	NA	TGTGCCAGCAGCGTAGACTCCTGGGGGGGGCCCCAGCATTTT	CASSVDSWGGPQHF
NA	TRBV30	TRBJ1-5	NA	TGTGCCTGGAGTATTCATGGGGGATCGGAGCTGGCACAGCCCCAGCATTTT	CAWSIHGGSELAQPQHF
NA	TRBV5-5	TRBJ1-1	NA	TGTGCCAGCAGCTTGAACACTGAAGCTTTCTTT	CASSLNTEAFF
TRBD2	TRBV19	TRBJ2-1	NA	TGTGCCAGTAGCCTAGGACTAGCGGGGGCTTCTGAGCAGTTCTTC	CASSLGLAGASEQFF
NA	TRBV3-1/TRBV3-2	TRBJ2-1	few	TGTGCCAGCAGCCAACAAACGTACAATGAGCAGTTCTTC	CASSQQTYNEQFF
TRBD2	TRBV10-1	TRBJ2-2	once	TGCGCCAGCAGTGAGAGCCGGCTAGCGGGGGGCCCCACCGGGGAGCTGTTTTTT	CASSESRLAGGPTGELFF
NA	TRBV18	TRBJ1-1	few	TGTGCCAGCTCACCTTCAGTAGACACTGAAGCTTTCTTT	CASSPSVDTEAFF
TRBD1	TRBV24-1	TRBJ2-2	few	TGTGCCACCAGTGCCGGGACAGGCAACACCGGGGAGCTGTTTTTT	CATSAGTGNTGELFF
TRBD1	TRBV5-1	TRBJ2-3	NA	TGCGCCAGCAGGTCAGGGGGAGCAAATACGCAGTATTTT	CASRSGGANTQYF
TRBD1	TRBV7-2	TRBJ2-5	NA	TGTGCCAGCAGCCCCCAGACAGGGGCGGTGGAGACCCAGTACTTC	CASSPQTGAVETQYF
NA	TRBV28	TRBJ2-1	NA	TGTGCCAGCAGTTTAGTGGGATCCTACAATGAGCAGTTCTTC	CASSLVGSYNEQFF
TRBD2	TRBV11-1	TRBJ2-5	NA	TGTGCCAGCAGCTTAGGTCTAGCGGGGGCACAAGAGACCCAGTACTTC	CASSLGLAGAQETQYF
TRBD1	TRBV5-8	TRBJ1-1	few	TGTGCCAGCCCCTCCGGAGGGGGCGAAAGCACTGAAGCTTTCTTT	CASPSGGGESTEAFF
NA	TRBV24-1	TRBJ2-5	NA	TGTGCCACCAGTGATTTGAAGGGGCAACAAGAGACCCAGTACTTC	CATSDLKGQQETQYF
NA	TRBV24-1	TRBJ2-3	NA	TGTGCCACCAGTGATTTCAACAGGGAGGGAGATACGCAGTATTTT	CATSDFNREGDTQYF
NA	TRBV5-4	TRBJ1-3	NA	TGTGCCAGCAGCTTGTACGATTACTCTGGAAACACCATATATTTT	CASSLYDYSGNTIYF
NA	TRBV5-6	TRBJ2-2	NA	TGTGCCAGCAGCTTGGGTCGCTTCACCGGGGAGCTGTTTTTT	CASSLGRFTGELFF
NA	TRBV12-3/TRBV12-4	TRBJ2-2	NA	TGTGCCAGCAGGGTCTACACCGGGGAGCTGTTTTTT	CASRVYTGELFF
NA	TRBV18	TRBJ1-4	NA	TGTGCCAGCTCACCTCCCGGACTCTTAAATGAAAAACTGTTTTTT	CASSPPGLLNEKLFF
NA	TRBV7-2	TRBJ1-5	NA	TGTGCCAGCAGCTCTAATCAGGGAGGTCAGCCCCAGCATTTT	CASSSNQGGQPQHF
TRBD1	TRBV6-6	TRBJ1-2	NA	TGTGCCAGCGACCCCCAGGGGACAGATGGCTACACCTTC	CASDPQGTDGYTF
NA	TRBV6-2/TRBV6-3	TRBJ1-5	few	TGTGCCAGCAGTTACCGTCCGGGGGATGGCAATCAGCCCCAGCATTTT	CASSYRPGDGNQPQHF
TRBD1	TRBV5-1	TRBJ1-3	NA	TGCGCCAGCAGCTGGGGTGGACAGGGGGCTGGAAACACCATATATTTT	CASSWGGQGAGNTIYF
TRBD2	TRBV3-1/TRBV3-2	TRBJ2-1	NA	TGTGCCAGCAGCCAACCCAGGACTAGCGGGGTCAATGAGCAGTTCTTC	CASSQPRTSGVNEQFF